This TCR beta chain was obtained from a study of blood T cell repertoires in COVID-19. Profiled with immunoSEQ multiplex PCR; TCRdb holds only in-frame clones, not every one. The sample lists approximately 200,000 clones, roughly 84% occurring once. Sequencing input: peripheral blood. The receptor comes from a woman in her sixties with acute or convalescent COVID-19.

The CDR3 here is CASSLAATNEKLFF. The DNA of the CDR3 is TGCGCCAGCAGCTTGGCTGCAACTAATGAAAAACTGTTTTTT. The chain joins TRBV5-1 to TRBJ1-4; D unclear. Trimming pared 0 bases from V and 0 bases from J, leaving 3 bases between. The CDR3 runs to 14 residues. Per the germline V gene, CDR1 is SGHRS and CDR2 is YFSETQ. Variable domain in full (rest from reference TRBV5-1 and TRBJ1-4): KAGVTQTPRYLIKTRGQQVTLSCSPISGHRSVSWYQQTPGQGLQFLFEYFSETQRNKGNFPGRFSGRQFSNSRSEMNVSTLELGDSALYLCASSLAATNEKLFFGSGTQLSVL.